The present entry profiles one T cell receptor (beta chain) with its context. Its matching antigen is unknown. This specimen comes from a study of cytomegalovirus exposure and HLA in healthy donors. Overall study results and limits: Three chains linked to CMV were shown in vitro to be specific for CMV antigens.

TCRdb's table, derived via immunoSEQ multiplex PCR, lists solely in-frame clones and lacks some. The data show under 95,000 clones, with approximately 95% seen just once and less than 2.5% held by the top ten. V lost 7 bases and J lost 7, with 13 bases in between. The CDR3 totals 12 residues. Looked up from germline, CDR1 is MNHEY and CDR2 is SVGAGI. This chain joins TRBV6-5 and TRBJ1-1, with D tentatively TRBD1 (6 bases). Sequenced: PBMCs. The receptor was isolated from a woman aged 18-30 years in good health and CMV-seronegative. This chain's CDR3 is CASMTRTVEAFF. DNA for the CDR3: TGTGCCAGCATGACGAGGACAGTTGAAGCTTTCTTT.